This is a list of T cell receptor beta chains from one sample in a study of T-cell reconstitution after alpha-beta-depleted transplantation in children. TCRdb fed the PCR reads into MiXCR, producing one record per CDR3 protein. The sample lists 400,000 to 450,000 distinct CDR3 sequences, approximately 42% occurring once. This specimen was PBMCs, taken before TCRalphabeta/CD19-depleted stem cell transplant. These TCRs come from a girl between 2 and 10 years old with aplastic anemia, due to receive a stem cell transplant. Each CDR3 is given with its conserved first and last residue. The D gene is left open where the match is weak. For some rows the clone size is stated as once, few or many, or as a class when expanded; others skip it.

>TRBJ2-5|TRBV7-8|.|once
TGTGCCAGCAGCTTATATCGGATTTTCGGGACCCAGTACTTC
CASSLYRIFGTQYF
>TRBJ1-5|TRBV11-2|TRBD1|few
TGTGCCAGCAGCTTAGAGTGGGGAACGGGACAGTTCTCCAATCAGCCCCAGCATTTT
CASSLEWGTGQFSNQPQHF
>TRBJ2-4|TRBV5-1|TRBD1|.
TGCGCCAGCAGCAGCGGACAGGGGCTGGCCAAAAACATTCAGTACTTC
CASSSGQGLAKNIQYF
>TRBJ1-1|TRBV12-3/TRBV12-4|.|once
TGTGCCAGCAGCGAATCAGCCGACACTGAAGCTTTCTTT
CASSESADTEAFF
>TRBJ2-5|TRBV4-1|TRBD2|.
TGCGCCAGCAGCCAAGACTGGAGTAGCGGGAACTCCCAAGAGACCCAGTACTTC
CASSQDWSSGNSQETQYF
>TRBJ2-2|TRBV29-1|.|.
TGCAGCGTTGAACTAGTACAGAACACCGGGGAGCTGTTTTTT
CSVELVQNTGELFF
>TRBJ2-5|TRBV7-9|.|.
TGTGCCAGCAGGAGGGACGGGGTATACCAAGAGACCCAGTACTTC
CASRRDGVYQETQYF
>TRBJ2-7|TRBV28|TRBD2|few
TGTGCCAGCAGTCCGCAAATCTCGGGACTAGCGAGGAGCTCCTACGAGCAGTACTTC
CASSPQISGLARSSYEQYF
>TRBJ1-3|TRBV4-3|.|.
TGCGCCAGCAGCCCTGAGGCCCTTGACTGGAGCTCTGGAAACACCATATATTTT
CASSPEALDWSSGNTIYF
>TRBJ2-2|TRBV20-1|.|.
TGCAGTGCTAGAGAGGGCAGCATTAGCACCGGGGAGCTGTTTTTT
CSAREGSISTGELFF
>TRBJ1-1|TRBV29-1|.|many
TGCAGCGCGATACCCGGAGGTTACACTGAAGCTTTCTTT
CSAIPGGYTEAFF
>TRBJ2-7|TRBV29-1|TRBD2|.
TGCAGCGTCCGAGCGGGGGACTACGAGCAGTACTTC
CSVRAGDYEQYF
>TRBJ1-2|TRBV9|.|many
TGTGCCAGCAGCGTCCTAACAGGTGGAGGCTACACCTTC
CASSVLTGGGYTF
>TRBJ2-4|TRBV12-3/TRBV12-4|.|many
TGTGCCAGCAGTTTCGGTGGTTTAGCCAAAAACATTCAGTACTTC
CASSFGGLAKNIQYF
>TRBJ2-7|TRBV7-2|.|.
TGTGCCAGCAGCGGGATCTCCCTCTACGAGCAGTACTTC
CASSGISLYEQYF